The T cell receptor beta chain under discussion was sequenced for a study of CD8 T cells in ankylosing spondylitis. Deletions cut 0 bases from V and 9 bases from J, with 12 bases between. The CDR3 loop spans 14 amino acids. Germline CDR1 is MNHEY and CDR2 is SVGAGI. This clonotype occurred once. Its cognate antigen is unknown. The study's findings and limits: The study looked at matched synovial fluid samples from ankylosing spondylitis patients. Disease-linked clones were reported to be significantly enriched there. In ankylosing spondylitis blood, a motif of roughly eight highly homologous TCR beta variants appeared characteristic.

Via MiXCR, TCRdb re-called the 5' RACE reads, giving one row per CDR3 protein. The data contain fewer than 500,000 distinct CDR3 sequences, approximately 20% of them singletons. The sequencing sample was made of blood, either unsorted or a sorted T cell fraction (not recorded which). The receptor was isolated from a male donor with ankylosing spondylitis. The chain is built from TRBV6-5 and TRBJ2-1, with D possibly TRBD1 on 6 matching bases. CDR3 in amino acids: CASSYSGETGEQFF. CDR3 bases: TGTGCCAGCAGTTACTCGGGGGAGACAGGTGAGCAGTTCTTC.